This TCR beta chain was recorded in a study of blood T cell repertoires in COVID-19. On the study more broadly: From T cells, B-cell-depleted T cells, or PBMCs came the material, which was cDNA or gDNA.

The protocol was immunoSEQ multiplex PCR, while the TCRdb copy is restricted to in-frame clones and leaves out a portion. The sample yields 80,000 to 100,000 clones, more than 75% seen once. This CDR3 is 19 amino acids long. V lost 0 bases, J lost 4 bases, and 9 bases stayed unmatched. Looked up from germline, CDR1 is SGHAT and CDR2 is FQNNGV. The rearrangement links TRBV11-2 to TRBJ2-1, with 13 positions matching TRBD2. The specimen was peripheral blood. The receptor's source is a human donor in a cohort sampled during active COVID-19. CDR3 in DNA: TGTGCCAGCAGCTTAGATCGACTAGCGGGAGGCGGGTCTTACAATGAGCAGTTCTTC. Translation gives CASSLDRLAGGGSYNEQFF.